The rows below give T cell receptor beta chains drawn from one sample of a study of T-cell memory formation after mild COVID-19. TCRdb re-called the 5' RACE reads with MiXCR, one entry per CDR3 protein. The data contain approximately 450,000 distinct CDR3 sequences, about 20% of them singletons. The sample taken for sequencing was PBMCs or a T cell subset sorted from them (not recorded which). The receptors shown here come from an adult woman who had mild COVID-19 (a few samples of this study predate the infection). Cell type and time point are not known. Each CDR3 is given without its conserved first and last residue. Not every row has a clone size; where given, it reads once, few, many or a size class.

j_call v_call clone_size cdr3_aa
TRBJ1-5 TRBV7-8 few ASSYHRAPGAHQPQH
TRBJ1-1 TRBV7-3 . ASSLQPNTEAF
TRBJ1-1 TRBV30 . AWSPTNTEAF
TRBJ2-5 TRBV11-1 . ASSSERTSGGRETQY
TRBJ1-4 TRBV7-3 many ASSWGPGEKLF
TRBJ1-5 TRBV2 few ASMGQGAWEPQH
TRBJ2-1 TRBV20-1 . SASVGAGGVNEQF
TRBJ1-1 TRBV10-3 . AISESWDQPENTEAF
TRBJ2-2 TRBV12-3/TRBV12-4 many ASSLGSGSFGELF
TRBJ2-7 TRBV10-3 few AIGPLDRDYEQY
TRBJ2-1 TRBV12-3/TRBV12-4 few ASSLRASGRAGGEQF
TRBJ2-3 TRBV5-4 . ASSRDRGVTDTQY
TRBJ2-1 TRBV5-1 few ASSLGQGINEQF
TRBJ1-1 TRBV7-2 few ASSFITGAGTEAF
TRBJ2-5 TRBV5-1 few ASSYGAGGQETQY
TRBJ2-5 TRBV7-6 . ASSPMRLGIETQY
TRBJ2-1 TRBV7-6 few ASSLVSRDRGLLHNEQF
TRBJ1-5 TRBV12-3/TRBV12-4 . ASSDSVSNQPQH
TRBJ1-2 TRBV12-3/TRBV12-4 . ASSFQSVAGGGYT
TRBJ2-2 TRBV20-1 few SAENPSGRSGELF
TRBJ2-3 TRBV5-1 few ASSLLGQLTDTQY
TRBJ1-2 TRBV24-1 . ATSDFEGGSGYDGYT
TRBJ1-5 TRBV2 . ASSALGQAFGSNQPQH
TRBJ2-3 TRBV2 few ASSGGGRGDTQY
TRBJ2-5 TRBV29-1 many SVEDPGETQY
TRBJ1-5 TRBV19 few ASRSNRDRYQPQH
TRBJ2-1 TRBV30 once AWSVRLAGGGEQF
TRBJ1-1 TRBV3-1 . ASSQEAGGTEAF
TRBJ2-7 TRBV20-1 few SAGSPLLRYEQY
TRBJ1-6 TRBV7-6 many ASRPDRDNSPLH
TRBJ2-1 TRBV4-3 many ASSQDRDYYNEQF
TRBJ2-7 TRBV3-1 . ASSQALDLLPY
TRBJ2-5 TRBV12-3/TRBV12-4 . ASSWIQGGQETQY
TRBJ2-7 TRBV6-1 . ASTPFKGTYEQY
TRBJ2-1 TRBV5-8 . ATNLRAGFDNEQF
TRBJ2-6 TRBV12-3/TRBV12-4 many ASSFSGSGANVLT
TRBJ2-5 TRBV7-9 many ASSLAYSPETQY
TRBJ1-5 TRBV29-1 . SGGGGPNQPQH
TRBJ2-1 TRBV7-6 few ASSPRRTGTLYNEQF
TRBJ2-2 TRBV11-2 many ASSPLPGSTGELF
TRBJ1-4 TRBV12-3/TRBV12-4 few ASSKTGTSEKLF
TRBJ1-3 TRBV7-9 few ASSLGEELSGNTIY
TRBJ1-1 TRBV10-3 . AISEGRSEAF
TRBJ1-1 TRBV3-1 many ASSRTNTEAF
TRBJ2-1 TRBV12-3/TRBV12-4 few ASTPVRRDEQF
TRBJ1-1 TRBV7-2 few ASSLVWGAEAF
TRBJ1-1 TRBV20-1 few SANSFVGILNTEAF
TRBJ2-1 TRBV18 . ASSPLLYNEQF
TRBJ2-1 TRBV11-2 . ASSLGGTGVIYEQF
TRBJ2-7 TRBV12-3/TRBV12-4 few ASTSSGGTYEQY